A single sample is the source of the 32 T cell receptor beta chains below, sequenced in a study of regulatory T cells in long-lasting Graves disease. The TCR beta library used iRepertoire HTBI primers with Arm-PCR amplification of CDR3. TCRdb ran MiXCR on the multiplex PCR reads and lists one entry per CDR3 protein. The table has about 340,000 distinct CDR3 sequences, around 20% seen once. Noted time point: persistent/refractory GD, antithyroid drugs over 5 years with positive TRAb. Following extraction of RNA from PBMCs, that RNA was used to make the TCR library. Sequences were derived from peripheral blood mononuclear cells (PBMCs), sampled when the disease was refractory, from a patient treated with antithyroid drugs. These TCRs come from a female donor with Graves disease.

The table lists this clonotype with many counts. J is TRBJ2-7 and V is TRBV6-1; D gene unclear. Trimming removed 2 bases from V and 4 bases from J, with 9 bases in between. CDR3 size: 13 residues. Germline V gene lookup returns CDR1 MNHNS and CDR2 SASEGT. This chain's CDR3 is CASSESVEYEQYF. The DNA for the CDR3 is TGTGCCAGCAGTGAATCCGTGGAGTACGAGCAGTACTTC.

A word on this clonotype: Given a much more abundant clone one base away, this may be a read error. The chain uses TRBV11-2 and TRBJ1-6; tentatively, D is TRBD1 (6 bases). The CDR3 contains 19 residues. CDR1 is SGHAT and CDR2 is FQNNGV in the germline V gene. CDR3 DNA: TGTGCCAGCGGCTTAAGCGGACAGTGGTTGAGCTCCTATAATTCACCCCTCCACTTT. Translation gives CASGLSGQWLSSYNSPLHF.

This clonotype has more than one count but fewer than ten. The genes are TRBV18 and TRBJ1-1; D is possibly TRBD1 (5 bases). This CDR3 has 14 residues. Germline V gene sequence: CDR1 KGHSH, CDR2 LQKENI. V lost 4 bases, J lost 1 base, and 10 bases lay in between. CDR3 loop: CASSRGRANTEAFF. The CDR3 nucleotides read TGTGCCAGCTCACGGGGACGGGCGAACACTGAAGCTTTCTTT.

Many counts were recorded for this clonotype. V gene TRBV11-2 combines with J gene TRBJ2-7; no clear D gene. Deletions cut 0 bases from V and 2 bases from J, with 2 bases between. Germline lookup yields CDR1 SGHAT and CDR2 FQNNGV. The CDR3 contains 12 residues. This CDR3 reads CASSLDPYEQYF. CDR3 sequence (DNA): TGTGCCAGCAGCTTAGATCCCTACGAGCAGTACTTC. Using reference TRBV11-2 and TRBJ2-7 for the parts outside the CDR3, the full variable domain is EAGVAQSPRYKIIEKRQSVAFWCNPISGHATLYWYQQILGQGPKLLIQFQNNGVVDDSQLPKDRFSAERLKGVDSTLKIQPAKLEDSAVYLCASSLDPYEQYFGPGTRLTVT.

This clonotype has just a few counts. The chain recombines TRBV7-9 with TRBJ1-2; TRBD1 agrees at 9 bases. The CDR3 is 14 amino acids. V lost 4 bases to trimming and J lost 8 bases; unmatched junction nucleotides: 8. Germline loops: CDR1 SEHNR, CDR2 FQNEAQ (reference sequence). DNA of the CDR3: TGTGCCAGCAGCTCCCTACAGGGGGCGAGGGGCTACACCTTC. Residues: CASSSLQGARGYTF. The full variable domain, completed using reference TRBV7-9 and TRBJ1-2, is DTGVSQNPRHKITKRGQNVTFRCDPISEHNRLYWYRQTLGQGPEFLTYFQNEAQLEKSRLLSDRFSAERPKGSFSTLEIQRTEQGDSAMYLCASSSLQGARGYTFGSGTRLTVV.

The rearrangement uses TRBV19 and TRBJ1-5; TRBD1 is a possible D gene (5 bases). V was shortened by 1 base and J by 4 bases, with 11 bases between the two germline ends. CDR3 size: 15 residues. Germline V gene lookup returns CDR1 LNHDA and CDR2 SQIVND (reference sequence). The DNA for the CDR3 is TGTGCCAGTAGTATAGCCGGGGACGGAAATCAGCCCCAGCATTTT. Its protein is CASSIAGDGNQPQHF.

This clonotype was recorded at least ten times. The CDR3 spells CAWSLPPGLAGQETQYF. CDR3 nucleotide sequence: TGTGCCTGGAGTCTACCACCGGGACTAGCGGGACAAGAGACCCAGTACTTC. This chain links TRBV30 with TRBJ2-5, with 13 bases aligning to TRBD2. Germline CDR1 reads GTSNPN; CDR2 reads SVGIG (reference sequence). Unmatched junction bases numbered 8, after V lost 2 bases and J lost 2 bases. This CDR3 spans 17 amino acids.

This chain uses TRBV5-1 with TRBJ1-6; D might be TRBD1 (5 bases). V was clipped by 4 bases and J by 14 bases, with 16 bases between them. CDR1 is SGHRS, CDR2 YFSETQ, per germline. The CDR3 contains 13 residues. The CDR3 sequence is CASSEIPGPSLHF. CDR3 nucleotides: TGCGCCAGCAGCGAGATCCCGGGACCATCCCTCCACTTT.

The chain has TRBV12-3 or TRBV12-4 and TRBJ2-1, with 7 bases aligning to TRBD1. V gave up 2 bases and J gave up 5 bases; unmatched junction bases: 6. CDR3 length: 15 residues. DNA for the CDR3: TGTGCCAGCAGTTTAAGGGAGACAGGGAACAATGAGCAGTTCTTC. Translation: CASSLRETGNNEQFF.

This clonotype was seen at least ten times. The chain is built from TRBV28 and TRBJ2-5; D might be TRBD2 (5 bases). The CDR3 extends over 13 amino acids. Per the germline V gene, CDR1 is MDHEN and CDR2 is SYDVKM. V was pared by 5 bases and J by 1 base, with 8 bases between. CDR3 sequence: CASSGAAQETQYF. The CDR3 DNA reads as TGTGCCAGCAGTGGAGCGGCCCAAGAGACCCAGTACTTC.

The rearrangement links TRBV10-3 to TRBJ1-1; 7 positions agree with TRBD1. The V gene end was trimmed by 2 bases and the J gene end by 6 bases; junction bases not matched to a gene: 0. CDR3 length equals 12 residues. The germline V gene has CDR1 ENHRY and CDR2 SYGVKD. This CDR3 is CAISETGAEAFF. CDR3 DNA sequence: TGTGCCATCAGTGAGACAGGGGCTGAAGCTTTCTTT.

This clonotype was counted many times. CDR3 loop: CAWSVGYGYTF. The CDR3 region has the DNA TGTGCCTGGAGTGTAGGTTATGGCTACACCTTC. This rearrangement joins TRBV30 to TRBJ1-2; unclear D gene. The CDR3 runs 11 residues. The germline V gene has CDR1 GTSNPN and CDR2 SVGIG (reference sequence). V was cut by 0 bases and J by 5 bases, with 4 bases left in between.

The chain recombines TRBV7-8 with TRBJ2-7; 7 positions match TRBD2. Losses at the gene ends were 5 bases for V and 12 bases for J; bases not matched to a gene: 25. Germline CDR1 is SGHVS and CDR2 is FQNEAQ. This CDR3 has 17 residues. CDR3 in DNA: TGTGCCAGCAGCCTACGACGTTTCGCGGGAGCTGTAGATTCGCGGTACTTC. Residues: CASSLRRFAGAVDSRYF.

This clonotype showed up many times. The rearrangement joins TRBV6-5 to TRBJ2-7, with D perhaps matching TRBD2 (6 bases). The germline V gene encodes CDR1 MNHEY and CDR2 SVGAGI. CDR3 size: 13 residues. V lost 0 bases, J lost 6 bases, and 9 bases lay in between. In DNA, the CDR3 is TGTGCCAGCAGTTACTCGGGCGGGGTCGAGCAGTACTTC. It is translated as CASSYSGGVEQYF.

The CDR3 region has the DNA TGTGCCAGCAGTTTAGCCCTCGGGCTAGCGGGAGTGTCCAATGAGCAGTTCTTC. This sequence encodes CASSLALGLAGVSNEQFF. The chain uses TRBV12-3 or TRBV12-4 and TRBJ2-1; 10 bases line up with TRBD2. The V gene end was trimmed by 0 bases and the J gene end by 6 bases; junction bases not matched to a gene: 11. The CDR3 covers 18 residues.

This clonotype was counted ten times or more. This chain joins TRBV28 and TRBJ2-7; D unclear. The germline V gene encodes CDR1 MDHEN and CDR2 SYDVKM. The CDR3 runs to 15 residues. Deletions cut 3 bases from V and 0 bases from J, with 12 bases between. This chain's CDR3 is CASSFPTDVSYEQYF. For the CDR3, the DNA is TGTGCCAGCAGTTTCCCCACCGACGTCTCCTACGAGCAGTACTTC.

The table lists this clonotype with a few counts. The chain combines TRBV6-1 with TRBJ2-2; 7 positions match TRBD1. CDR1 and CDR2 from the germline V gene are MNHNS and SASEGT. V was pared by 8 bases and J by 4 bases, with 10 bases of the junction left unmatched. The CDR3 has 15 residues. This CDR3 reads CASGIGQEVTGELFF. CDR3 DNA sequence: TGTGCCAGCGGGATAGGACAGGAGGTCACCGGGGAGCTGTTTTTT.

Only a few counts were recorded for this clonotype. This CDR3 is CASSEALEPHQPQYF. DNA of the CDR3: TGTGCCAGCAGTGAAGCGCTGGAACCGCATCAGCCCCAGTATTTT. The chain employs TRBV6-1 and TRBJ1-5, with no clear D. The end of the DNA aligns better with TRBJ2-3, so the J call may be wrong. The CDR3 contains 15 residues. The germline V gene encodes CDR1 MNHNS and CDR2 SASEGT.

The table lists this clonotype with many counts. This chain uses TRBV11-2 with TRBJ1-1; D ambiguous. Germline loops: CDR1 SGHAT, CDR2 FQNNGV. The CDR3 runs to 15 residues. Between the trimmed V and J ends, which lost 5 bases and 5 bases, there was a span of 18 bases. CDR3 amino acids: CASSPPSSSQTEAFF. CDR3 coding DNA: TGTGCCAGCAGCCCCCCAAGTAGTTCCCAGACTGAAGCTTTCTTT.

This clonotype was picked up many times. CDR3 sequence reads: CASSLTGGPAYEQYF. CDR3 DNA: TGTGCCAGCAGTCTGACAGGGGGACCTGCCTACGAGCAGTACTTC. This chain joins TRBV6-1 and TRBJ2-7, with 9 bases matching TRBD1. V dropped 5 bases and J dropped 2; count of bases not matched to a gene: 7. Germline V CDR1 and CDR2: MNHNS, SASEGT. CDR3 length: 15 amino acids.

The sample holds a few counts of this clonotype. CDR3 sequence reads: CAWETGRDQPQHF. DNA of the CDR3: TGTGCCTGGGAGACAGGGAGGGATCAGCCCCAGCATTTT. The chain has TRBV30 and TRBJ1-5; TRBD1 agrees at 7 bases. With 5 bases clipped from V and 5 bases from J, the junction kept 6 bases outside the gene matches. This CDR3 has 13 residues. Per germline, CDR1 GTSNPN and CDR2 SVGIG (reference sequence).

J is TRBJ1-6 and V is TRBV7-9; D call uncertain. Germline CDR1 and CDR2: SEHNR and FQNEAQ (reference sequence). This CDR3 comprises 13 residues. The V end lost 1 base, the J end lost 10 bases, and 8 bases lay between the germline ends. The CDR3 nucleotides are TGTGCCAGCAGCTTAGTCCCCCTGTCACCCCTCCACTTT. Protein product: CASSLVPLSPLHF.

The gene calls are TRBV6-1 and TRBJ2-3; 10 bases fit TRBD2. Germline CDR1 MNHNS, CDR2 SASEGT. This CDR3 is 13 amino acids long. V lost 8 bases and J lost 3; bases outside the gene matches: 2. The CDR3 DNA reads as TGTGCCAGCCGGACTAGCGGAACAGATACGCAGTATTTT. Its protein is CASRTSGTDTQYF.

This clonotype was observed a few times. The chain couples TRBV7-2 to TRBJ1-2; perhaps TRBD1 as D (6 bases). Trimming stripped 5 bases from V and 6 bases from J, with 19 bases between. Germline loops: CDR1 SGHTA, CDR2 FQGNSA. CDR3 size: 15 residues. CDR3 bases: TGTGCCAGCAGCCCGAGGGGGTTAGGGGCGGATGGCTACACCTTC. Protein product: CASSPRGLGADGYTF.

This clonotype was recorded many times. The chain joins TRBV28 to TRBJ1-2; D is unclear. The V and J ends lost 3 bases and 2 bases respectively, with 16 bases between them. Per germline, CDR1 MDHEN and CDR2 SYDVKM. The CDR3 consists of 16 residues. CDR3 sequence: CASSFSRGAKNYGYTF. DNA of the CDR3: TGTGCCAGCAGTTTCTCCCGTGGAGCTAAGAACTATGGCTACACCTTC.

This clonotype has only a few counts. The chain employs TRBV7-3 and TRBJ2-7; TRBD1 might be the D (5 bases). Looked up from germline, CDR1 is SGHTA and CDR2 is FQGTGA. This CDR3 has 15 amino acids. V lost 1 base, J lost 2 bases, and 12 bases lay in between. CDR3 nucleotides: TGTGCCAGCAGCTTAATCGGTCAGGGCGCCTACGAGCAGTACTTC. This translates into CASSLIGQGAYEQYF. Based on the CDR3 plus reference TRBV7-3 and TRBJ2-7, the full variable domain is GAGVSQTPSNKVTEKGKYVELRCDPISGHTALYWYRQSLGQGPEFLIYFQGTGAADDSGLPNDRFFAVRPEGSVSTLKIQRTERGDSAVYLCASSLIGQGAYEQYFGPGTRLTVT.

As regards this clonotype: No conserved phenylalanine or tryptophan ends this CDR3, so it is likely a read error. V and J are TRBV27 and TRBJ2-5; D not certain. CDR3 length: 12 residues. In germline, CDR1 is MNHEY, CDR2 SMNVEV (reference sequence). V was pared by 4 bases and J by 10 bases, with 13 bases between. The CDR3 coding sequence is TGTGCCAGCAGTTCGGGTGGCTCGCGCCAGTACTCC. This encodes CASSSGGSRQYS.

This clonotype was counted only a few times. The V call is TRBV6-5, the J call TRBJ1-3; 8 positions match TRBD1. The ends lost 2 bases at V and 0 bases at J; junction bases unmatched: 0. CDR1 is MNHEY, CDR2 SVGAGI, per germline. The CDR3 is made up of 15 amino acids. CDR3 protein: CASSYGQGSGNTIYF. In nucleotides, the CDR3 is TGTGCCAGCAGTTACGGACAGGGCTCTGGAAACACCATATATTTT.

This clonotype was seen just once. J is TRBJ1-3 and V is TRBV12-3 or TRBV12-4; D unclear. Trimming stripped 2 bases from V and 8 bases from J, with 10 bases between. The CDR3 runs to 13 residues. As DNA, the CDR3 is TGTGCCAGCAGTTTAAGTGGTCGGGACACCATATATTTT. Protein: CASSLSGRDTIYF.

This clonotype was picked up many times. The V call is TRBV5-1, the J call TRBJ2-2, with a tentative D call TRBD1 (6 bases). CDR3 length equals 14 residues. V was cut by 4 bases and J by 4 bases, with 11 bases left in between. Germline CDR1 is SGHRS and CDR2 is YFSETQ. The chain's CDR3 is CASSPGQFTGELFF. The CDR3 coding sequence is TGCGCCAGCAGCCCCGGACAGTTCACCGGGGAGCTGTTTTTT. The whole variable domain, filled in from reference TRBV5-1 and TRBJ2-2, reads KAGVTQTPRYLIKTRGQQVTLSCSPISGHRSVSWYQQTPGQGLQFLFEYFSETQRNKGNFPGRFSGRQFSNSRSEMNVSTLELGDSALYLCASSPGQFTGELFFGEGSRLTVL.

The rearrangement links TRBV3-1 to TRBJ1-4; D is unclear. The CDR3 is made up of 17 amino acids. V was cut by 4 bases and J by 7 bases, with 22 bases left in between. Germline assignment: CDR1 LGHDT and CDR2 YNNKEL (reference sequence). CDR3 region: CASSRMASGFRSEKLFF. The CDR3 nucleotides read TGTGCCAGCAGCCGAATGGCCAGCGGCTTCAGGAGTGAAAAACTGTTTTTT.

This clonotype was seen ten or more times. The chain employs TRBV12-3 or TRBV12-4 and TRBJ2-7, with TRBD1 identical over 9 bases. The V gene end was trimmed by 3 bases and the J gene end by 5 bases; junction bases not matched to a gene: 2. The CDR3 contains 13 residues. CDR3 DNA: TGTGCCAGCAGTTTCAGACAGGGGGACGAGCAGTACTTC. It encodes CASSFRQGDEQYF.